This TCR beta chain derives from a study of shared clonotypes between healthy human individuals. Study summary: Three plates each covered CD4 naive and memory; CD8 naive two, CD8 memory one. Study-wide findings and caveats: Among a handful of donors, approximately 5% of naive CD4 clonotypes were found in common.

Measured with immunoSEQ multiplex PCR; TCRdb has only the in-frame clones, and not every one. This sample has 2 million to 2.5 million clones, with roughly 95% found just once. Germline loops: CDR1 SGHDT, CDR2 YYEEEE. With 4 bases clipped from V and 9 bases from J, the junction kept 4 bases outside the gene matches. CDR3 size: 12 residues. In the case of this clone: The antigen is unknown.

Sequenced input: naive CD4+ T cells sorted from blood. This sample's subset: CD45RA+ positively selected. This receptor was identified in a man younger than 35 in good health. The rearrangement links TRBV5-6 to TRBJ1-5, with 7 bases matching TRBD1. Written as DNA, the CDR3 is TGTGCCAGCAGCCGAAACAGGGGGCCCCAGCATTTT. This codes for CASSRNRGPQHF.